This T cell receptor beta chain emerged from a study of blood T cell repertoires in COVID-19. At the level of the study: Spain, Italy and the United States supplied samples that represented acute and convalescent COVID-19. In each case, the material was cDNA or gDNA derived from T cells, B-cell-depleted T cells, or PBMCs.

V lost 3 bases and J 3 bases, leaving 23 bases between the germline ends. CDR1 and CDR2 from the germline V gene are LGHDT and YNNKEL (reference sequence). This CDR3 spans 18 amino acids. Original handling: Reference gene primer amplification in the assay estimated nucleated cell counts. Some clones are missing from TCRdb's copy, which holds only in-frame ones; the method was immunoSEQ multiplex PCR. V and J calls and clone size are given by that table; D and trimming were obtained from the DNA. Of roughly 260,000 clones listed, around nine tenths are singletons. The TCR comes from a man in his forties who had recovered from COVID-19. This sequence joins TRBV3-1 (or the pseudogene TRBV3-2) and TRBJ1-2; TRBD1 might be the D (6 bases). Sample: peripheral blood. The CDR3: CASSHQHIRGPGDYGYTF. CDR3 sequence (DNA): TGTGCCAGCAGCCACCAACATATAAGGGGACCAGGGGACTATGGCTACACCTTC.